This is a list of T cell receptor beta chains from one sample in a study of blood T cells in healthy people across ages. TCRdb used MiXCR to reprocess the 5' RACE reads, holding one entry per CDR3 protein. The table shows 910,000 or so distinct CDR3 sequences, with 45% to 60% occurring only once. Sequencing was done on a sample of blood. These receptors were collected from a woman in her sixties in good health. The CDR3 runs from the conserved cysteine through the conserved F or W. Fields, in order: V gene, J gene, clone size, D gene, CDR3 DNA, CDR3 protein. D genes are given only for firm matches. Only some rows state a clone size, as once, few, many or a class for expanded clones.

V: TRBV24-1
J: TRBJ2-1
size: .
D: TRBD2
DNA: TGTGCCACCAGCCCGGGACTAGCGGGAGCTGGTGCGTTCTTC
CDR3: CATSPGLAGAGAFF

V: TRBV7-8
J: TRBJ2-2
size: .
D: .
DNA: TGTGCCAGCAGCTTAGATCTTTACGCAGCCGGGGAGCTGTTTTTT
CDR3: CASSLDLYAAGELFF

V: TRBV4-2
J: TRBJ2-7
size: .
D: .
DNA: TGTGCCAGCAGCCCCTCCGGCAGGGGGGCCTCCTACGAGCAGTACTTC
CDR3: CASSPSGRGASYEQYF

V: TRBV7-9
J: TRBJ2-3
size: few
D: .
DNA: TGTGCCAGCAGCCCCGGGACTGTCTCAGATACGCAGTATTTT
CDR3: CASSPGTVSDTQYF

V: TRBV29-1
J: TRBJ2-7
size: .
D: TRBD1
DNA: TGCAGCGTTGCGGGACAGGGTTTGGCGCAGTACTTC
CDR3: CSVAGQGLAQYF

V: TRBV28
J: TRBJ2-3
size: few
D: .
DNA: TGTGCCAGCGGCTCCCCTCGTCCAGATACGCAGTATTTT
CDR3: CASGSPRPDTQYF

V: TRBV12-3/TRBV12-4
J: TRBJ2-7
size: .
D: .
DNA: TGTGCCAGCAGTGTAGAGGTCAGGACCCTCCTTCCTCACGAGCAGTACTTC
CDR3: CASSVEVRTLLPHEQYF

V: TRBV20-1
J: TRBJ2-5
size: few
D: TRBD2
DNA: TGCAGTGCCCAAGCGGGAGTGGGAGAGACCCAGTACTTC
CDR3: CSAQAGVGETQYF

V: TRBV20-1
J: TRBJ1-2
size: .
D: .
DNA: TGCAGTGCTAGAGTCCAGGGCAAGAGAGAGGACTATGGCTACACCTTC
CDR3: CSARVQGKREDYGYTF

V: TRBV28
J: TRBJ1-6
size: .
D: .
DNA: TGTGCCAGCCAATCCCCGCCCGGGTCGGTTTCACCCCTCCACTTT
CDR3: CASQSPPGSVSPLHF

V: TRBV3-1
J: TRBJ2-1
size: few
D: .
DNA: TGTGCCAGCAGCACGGGACCCAGGGATGAGCAGTTCTTC
CDR3: CASSTGPRDEQFF

V: TRBV7-8
J: TRBJ2-7
size: .
D: .
DNA: TGTGCCAGCAGCTTATCGGGGCTCGACTCCTACGAGCAGTACTTC
CDR3: CASSLSGLDSYEQYF

V: TRBV18
J: TRBJ2-1
size: .
D: TRBD1
DNA: TGTGCCAGCTCACCAAGACAGGGGGACGATGAGCAGTTCTTC
CDR3: CASSPRQGDDEQFF

V: TRBV24-1
J: TRBJ2-3
size: .
D: .
DNA: TGTGCCACCAGTGATTTGTCCGGACATCCGGACACAGATACGCAGTATTTT
CDR3: CATSDLSGHPDTDTQYF

V: TRBV12-3/TRBV12-4
J: TRBJ2-3
size: .
D: .
DNA: TGTGCCAGCAGTTTAGGAGGGTGGGGTTCAGATACGCAGTATTTT
CDR3: CASSLGGWGSDTQYF

V: TRBV20-1
J: TRBJ2-7
size: .
D: .
DNA: TGCAGTGCCACTAGCCGAGTCACCTACGAGCAGTACTTC
CDR3: CSATSRVTYEQYF

V: TRBV6-5
J: TRBJ2-7
size: few
D: TRBD1
DNA: TGTGCCAGCACCCGAGAACAGGGGGCCTCCTACGAGCAGTACTTC
CDR3: CASTREQGASYEQYF

V: TRBV13
J: TRBJ1-2
size: .
D: .
DNA: TGTGCCAGCAGCTCCCTCGGCGGGAGGAGTGGGGGCTACACCTTC
CDR3: CASSSLGGRSGGYTF

V: TRBV2
J: TRBJ2-1
size: .
D: .
DNA: TGTGCCAGCAGTGAAATGGGACTGGAGGCCAATGAGCAGTTCTTC
CDR3: CASSEMGLEANEQFF

V: TRBV12-3/TRBV12-4
J: TRBJ2-1
size: .
D: TRBD2
DNA: TGTGCCAGCAATGTCCTAGCGGGAGACAATGAGCAGTTCTTC
CDR3: CASNVLAGDNEQFF

V: TRBV28
J: TRBJ1-4
size: .
D: .
DNA: TGTGCCAGCAGCCCTCCTGGAAAAGGTGGTGAAAAACTGTTTTTT
CDR3: CASSPPGKGGEKLFF

V: TRBV28
J: TRBJ1-4
size: once
D: TRBD1
DNA: TGTGCCAGCAGTTCAAATGACAGGGTTAATGAAAAACTGTTTTTT
CDR3: CASSSNDRVNEKLFF

V: TRBV27
J: TRBJ2-3
size: .
D: TRBD2
DNA: TGTGCCAGCAGCCGACTAGCTCCTTCCTCGGTGGATACGCAGTATTTT
CDR3: CASSRLAPSSVDTQYF

V: TRBV29-1
J: TRBJ2-5
size: few
D: .
DNA: TGCAGCGTTGATCAGTTAGGTAGGGAGACCCAGTACTTC
CDR3: CSVDQLGRETQYF

V: TRBV25-1
J: TRBJ2-5
size: .
D: TRBD1
DNA: TGTGCCAGCAGTGAGGACAGGGCTGAGACCCAGTACTTC
CDR3: CASSEDRAETQYF

V: TRBV5-1
J: TRBJ2-1
size: few
D: TRBD1
DNA: TGCGCCAGCAGCAGACGTCCGGGACAGGGGGCAGATGAGCAGTTCTTC
CDR3: CASSRRPGQGADEQFF

V: TRBV28
J: TRBJ2-7
size: few
D: TRBD2
DNA: TGTGCCAGCAGTTTACAAGCGGGGTCCTACGAGCAGTACTTC
CDR3: CASSLQAGSYEQYF

V: TRBV20-1
J: TRBJ2-7
size: .
D: .
DNA: TGCAGTGCCCTAGGGGACACCTCCTACGAGCAGTACTTC
CDR3: CSALGDTSYEQYF

V: TRBV7-9
J: TRBJ2-7
size: few
D: TRBD1
DNA: TGTGCCAGCAGCTTTATGACAGGGACATCCTACGAGCAGTACTTC
CDR3: CASSFMTGTSYEQYF

V: TRBV7-3
J: TRBJ1-6
size: once
D: .
DNA: TGTGCCAGCAGCTTAAACGGACAGTCGCGGTCGTCACCCCTCCACTTT
CDR3: CASSLNGQSRSSPLHF

V: TRBV5-1
J: TRBJ2-5
size: .
D: TRBD2
DNA: TGCGCCAGCAGGATGGGACTAGCGGTCCAAGAGACCCAGTACTTC
CDR3: CASRMGLAVQETQYF

V: TRBV6-2/TRBV6-3
J: TRBJ2-5
size: few
D: TRBD2
DNA: TGTGCCGGAAAGGGACTAGGTTTCGGGACCCAGTACTTC
CDR3: CAGKGLGFGTQYF

V: TRBV5-6
J: TRBJ1-1
size: .
D: TRBD1
DNA: TGTGCCAGCAATTCTCAGGGGGAGGTCACTGAAGCTTTCTTT
CDR3: CASNSQGEVTEAFF

V: TRBV29-1
J: TRBJ2-7
size: many
D: .
DNA: TGCAGCTCCTCGGGCGGTTTTCATACGTCCCAGTACTTC
CDR3: CSSSGGFHTSQYF

V: TRBV5-5
J: TRBJ2-7
size: .
D: TRBD1
DNA: TGTGCCAGCAGAACCCCACGGACAGGGAACTACGAGCAGTACTTC
CDR3: CASRTPRTGNYEQYF

V: TRBV29-1
J: TRBJ1-1
size: many
D: .
DNA: TGCAGCGTTGATCCTAGAGGGTTCGGCACTGAAGCTTTCTTT
CDR3: CSVDPRGFGTEAFF

V: TRBV5-1
J: TRBJ2-3
size: few
D: .
DNA: TGCGCCAGCAGCTTGGAGGACGTGACGGATACGCAGTATTTT
CDR3: CASSLEDVTDTQYF

V: TRBV6-2/TRBV6-3
J: TRBJ2-4
size: few
D: .
DNA: TGTGCCAGCAGTTACCTAGGCGTCGGATTATACCAAAACATTCAGTACTTC
CDR3: CASSYLGVGLYQNIQYF

V: TRBV6-6
J: TRBJ1-1
size: .
D: TRBD1
DNA: TGTGCCAGCAGTTACACCGGGACAGGGAGCACTGAAGCTTTCTTT
CDR3: CASSYTGTGSTEAFF

V: TRBV12-3/TRBV12-4
J: TRBJ2-7
size: few
D: TRBD2
DNA: TGTGCCAGCAGTTTGGGGATAGCGGGTCACGAGCAGTACTTC
CDR3: CASSLGIAGHEQYF

V: TRBV29-1
J: TRBJ2-5
size: few
D: TRBD2
DNA: TGCAGCGCCCAATTACTAGCGGGAGGGTCGGGAGAGACCCAGTACTTC
CDR3: CSAQLLAGGSGETQYF

V: TRBV5-1
J: TRBJ2-5
size: .
D: TRBD2
DNA: TGCGCCAGCAGCTCCAATCCTAGCGGGATAGGGACCCAGTACTTC
CDR3: CASSSNPSGIGTQYF

V: TRBV29-1
J: TRBJ2-3
size: .
D: .
DNA: TGCAGCGTTGGGTCAAGGGAAGATACGCAGTATTTT
CDR3: CSVGSREDTQYF

V: TRBV7-2
J: TRBJ2-5
size: few
D: .
DNA: TGTGCCAGCAGCGACCAGCCTCAGGGTAATCGGTACTTC
CDR3: CASSDQPQGNRYF

V: TRBV5-6
J: TRBJ1-5
size: few
D: .
DNA: TGTGCCAGCAGCTTGATGAGGGCGCGTGGCAATCAGCCCCAGCATTTT
CDR3: CASSLMRARGNQPQHF

V: TRBV5-6
J: TRBJ2-7
size: few
D: .
DNA: TGTGCCAGCAGCCTCCGAGTGGAGCAGTACTTC
CDR3: CASSLRVEQYF

V: TRBV7-9
J: TRBJ1-2
size: .
D: TRBD1
DNA: TGTGCCAGCAGCCCTATAGGACAGGGCTGGGGCTATGGCTACACCTTC
CDR3: CASSPIGQGWGYGYTF

V: TRBV25-1
J: TRBJ1-4
size: few
D: .
DNA: TGTGCCAGCAGTCCCTCTAGGACTAATGAAAAACTGTTTTTT
CDR3: CASSPSRTNEKLFF

V: TRBV12-3/TRBV12-4
J: TRBJ2-1
size: .
D: TRBD2
DNA: TGTGCCAGCAGTTTATCCCTCGGGACTAGCCACAATGAGCAGTTCTTC
CDR3: CASSLSLGTSHNEQFF

V: TRBV7-2
J: TRBJ2-1
size: .
D: TRBD2
DNA: TGTGCCAGCAGCTCTCGACTAGCGGTAAGCGATGAGCAGTTCTTC
CDR3: CASSSRLAVSDEQFF

V: TRBV9
J: TRBJ2-5
size: few
D: .
DNA: TGTGCCAGCAGCAGGGACGAAGGGGATGGGGAGACCCAGTATTTC
CDR3: CASSRDEGDGETQYF

V: TRBV29-1
J: TRBJ2-7
size: many
D: .
DNA: TGCAGCGTTGAGCCCCACTCGTCGACAGCGCAGTACTTC
CDR3: CSVEPHSSTAQYF

V: TRBV7-2
J: TRBJ1-2
size: .
D: .
DNA: TGTGCCAGCAGCTTTCCCTCCGAAGGACAAGACCGCAACCTATTCTATGGCTACACCTTC
CDR3: CASSFPSEGQDRNLFYGYTF

V: TRBV5-6
J: TRBJ2-7
size: .
D: .
DNA: TGTGCCAGCAGGTTGAGTGGGATGACCTACGAGCAGTACTTC
CDR3: CASRLSGMTYEQYF

V: TRBV28
J: TRBJ2-7
size: .
D: .
DNA: TGTGCCAGCACCATGGGGCGCGAGCAGTACTTC
CDR3: CASTMGREQYF

V: TRBV9
J: TRBJ2-7
size: .
D: .
DNA: TGTGCCAGCGAGAAGGGGGCACCACGGAGCGGGGACTACAATGAGCAGTACTTC
CDR3: CASEKGAPRSGDYNEQYF

V: TRBV14
J: TRBJ2-7
size: once
D: TRBD2
DNA: TGTGCCAGCAGTGAACGCCCGGGACTAGCGGGAGTAATCCACGAGCAGTACTTC
CDR3: CASSERPGLAGVIHEQYF

V: TRBV6-6
J: TRBJ2-1
size: few
D: .
DNA: TGTGCCAGCCAGAGAGTTCGGGAGAGCAACAATGAGCAGTTCTTC
CDR3: CASQRVRESNNEQFF